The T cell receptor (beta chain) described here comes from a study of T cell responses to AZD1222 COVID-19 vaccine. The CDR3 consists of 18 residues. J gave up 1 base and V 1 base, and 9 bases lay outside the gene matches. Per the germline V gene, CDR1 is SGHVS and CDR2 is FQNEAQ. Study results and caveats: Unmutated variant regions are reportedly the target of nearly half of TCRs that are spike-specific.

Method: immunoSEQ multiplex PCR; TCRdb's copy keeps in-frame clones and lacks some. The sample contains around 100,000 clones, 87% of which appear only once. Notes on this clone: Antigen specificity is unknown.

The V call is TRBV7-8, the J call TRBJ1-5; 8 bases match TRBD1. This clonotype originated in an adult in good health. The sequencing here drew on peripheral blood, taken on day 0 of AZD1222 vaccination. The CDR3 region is CASSLGLGQGRSNQPQHF. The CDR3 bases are TGTGCCAGCAGCTTAGGGCTAGGACAGGGTAGAAGCAATCAGCCCCAGCATTTT. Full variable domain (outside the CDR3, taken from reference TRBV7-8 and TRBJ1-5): GAGVSQSPRYKVAKRGQDVALRCDPISGHVSLFWYQQALGQGPEFLTYFQNEAQLDKSGLPSDRFFAERPEGSVSTLKIQRTQQEDSAVYLCASSLGLGQGRSNQPQHFGDGTRLSIL.